A single sample is the source of the 17 T cell receptor beta chains below, sequenced in a study of T cells in Graves' hyperthyroidism and ophthalmopathy. The investigators amplified TCR beta CDR3 regions from RNA transcripts. HTBI primers were used for first-round RT-PCR of the TCR CDR3. One entry per CDR3 protein, called by TCRdb with MiXCR from the multiplex PCR reads. The sample shows 500,000 to 600,000 distinct CDR3 sequences, 16% of them seen only once. The material sequenced was blood. The receptors shown here come from a woman younger than 35 with Graves' hyperthyroidism.

This rearrangement joins TRBV20-1 to TRBJ2-2; TRBD1 is a possible D gene (6 bases). The V gene's germline CDR1 is DFQATT and CDR2 SNEGSKA (reference sequence). This CDR3 is built from 14 residues. V was trimmed by 3 bases and J by 1 base, leaving 9 bases between them. The CDR3 spells CSASLGGNTGELFF. CDR3 nucleotide sequence: TGCAGTGCTAGCTTAGGGGGGAACACCGGGGAGCTGTTTTTT.

This clonotype was seen more than once but under ten times. The chain combines TRBV20-1 with TRBJ1-6; 7 nucleotides agree with TRBD1. Germline V gene data show CDR1 as DFQATT and CDR2 as SNEGSKA (reference sequence). The CDR3 is made up of 16 amino acids. V dropped 0 bases and J dropped 5; count of bases not matched to a gene: 7. CDR3 sequence: CSARDNNRGNNSPLHF. The CDR3 nucleotides are TGCAGTGCTAGAGATAATAACAGGGGAAATAATTCACCCCTCCACTTT.

This clonotype has only a few counts. V is TRBV18 and J is TRBJ1-4; D is perhaps TRBD1 (6 bases). The CDR3 has 16 residues. V gave up 3 bases and J gave up 4 bases, with 15 bases separating them. Germline V CDR1 and CDR2: KGHSH, LQKENI. The chain's CDR3 is CASSPIRQDLNEKLFF. DNA of the CDR3: TGTGCCAGCTCACCGATACGACAGGACCTTAATGAAAAACTGTTTTTT.

This clonotype was observed many times. The chain links TRBV25-1 to TRBJ2-7; 13 bases fit TRBD2. V shed 3 bases, J shed 1 base, and the junction held 15 bases outside the gene matches. The CDR3 covers 20 residues. Per germline, CDR1 MGHDK and CDR2 SYGVNS. CDR3 DNA: TGTGCCAGCAGTGACCGCGGATTGGGGGGACTAGCGGGAAAGTCCTACGAGCAGTACTTC. Translation: CASSDRGLGGLAGKSYEQYF.

This clonotype came up many times. The genes are TRBV2 and TRBJ2-7; TRBD1 matches at 7 bases. The CDR3 totals 12 residues. The V gene end was trimmed by 6 bases and the J gene end by 2 bases; junction bases not matched to a gene: 1. Germline V gene data show CDR1 as SNHLY and CDR2 as FYNNEI. As DNA, the CDR3 is TGTGCCAGCAGCGGGACAGCCTACGAGCAGTACTTC. This encodes CASSGTAYEQYF.

This clonotype occurred a few times. The chain uses TRBV7-9 and TRBJ2-7; 7 nucleotides agree with TRBD1. With 5 bases clipped from V and 3 bases from J, the junction kept 10 bases outside the gene matches. Germline CDR1 reads SEHNR; CDR2 reads FQNEAQ (reference sequence). CDR3 length: 15 amino acids. The CDR3 coding sequence is TGTGCCAGCAGCCCAGACAGGGCTCCCCGCTACGAGCAGTACTTC. Residues: CASSPDRAPRYEQYF. Together with reference TRBV7-9 and TRBJ2-7, the CDR3 gives the full variable domain: DTGVSQNPRHKITKRGQNVTFRCDPISEHNRLYWYRQTLGQGPEFLTYFQNEAQLEKSRLLSDRFSAERPKGSFSTLEIQRTEQGDSAMYLCASSPDRAPRYEQYFGPGTRLTVT.

As concerns this clonotype: A much larger clone lies one base from this, so it may be a read error. This rearrangement joins TRBV11-2 to TRBJ2-7, with D perhaps TRBD1 or TRBD2 (5 bases each). The CDR3 spans 15 residues. CDR1 is SGHAT and CDR2 is FQNNGV in the germline V gene. In DNA form, the CDR3 reads TGTGCCAGCAGCTTAGAGTGGGACGACTCCTACGAGCCGTACTTC. Translated, it gives CASSLEWDDSYEPYF.

The rearrangement links TRBV15 to TRBJ2-1; D gene unclear. The CDR3 sequence is 14 residues long. V lost 0 bases to trimming and J lost 3 bases, with 6 bases between them. The germline V gene encodes CDR1 LNHNV and CDR2 YYDKDF (reference sequence). CDR3 protein: CATSRERSYNEQFF. The CDR3 DNA sequence: TGTGCCACCAGCAGAGAGAGGAGCTACAATGAGCAGTTCTTC. Supplemented by reference TRBV15 and TRBJ2-1, the full variable domain reads DAMVIQNPRYQVTQFGKPVTLSCSQTLNHNVMYWYQQKSSQAPKLLFHYYDKDFNNEADTPDNFQSRRPNTSFCFLDIRSPGLGDTAMYLCATSRERSYNEQFFGPGTRLTVL.

This clonotype occurred many times. The V and J genes are TRBV5-1 and TRBJ2-7; D might be TRBD2 (5 bases). Trimming removed 0 bases at V and 2 bases at J, with 9 bases between. CDR1 and CDR2 from the germline V gene are SGHRS and YFSETQ. CDR3 length equals 14 residues. CDR3 sequence: CASSLGTAAYEQYF. Written as DNA, the CDR3 is TGCGCCAGCAGCTTGGGGACTGCCGCCTACGAGCAGTACTTC. Full variable domain (rest looked up from reference TRBV5-1 and TRBJ2-7): KAGVTQTPRYLIKTRGQQVTLSCSPISGHRSVSWYQQTPGQGLQFLFEYFSETQRNKGNFPGRFSGRQFSNSRSEMNVSTLELGDSALYLCASSLGTAAYEQYFGPGTRLTVT.

The V gene is TRBV18, the J gene TRBJ2-5; D remains unclear. The CDR3 contains 13 residues. Germline V gives CDR1 KGHSH, CDR2 LQKENI. Trimming took off 3 bases at V and 2 bases at J, with 7 bases between the two ends. The DNA of the CDR3 is TGTGCCAGCTCACCCATGGGACAAGAGACCCAGTACTTC. It yields the protein CASSPMGQETQYF.

The chain joins TRBV29-1 to TRBJ2-5; D is possibly TRBD2 (6 bases). Germline lookup yields CDR1 SQVTM and CDR2 ANQGSEA. Trimming cost V 7 bases and J 4 bases, with 10 bases left between them. The CDR3 runs to 11 residues. The CDR3 DNA reads TGCAGCGGGCTCGGGGGAGAGACCCAGTACTTC. Encoded protein: CSGLGGETQYF.

This clonotype was counted ten times or more. V gene TRBV5-1 combines with J gene TRBJ2-1; 12 nucleotides match TRBD1. CDR1 is SGHRS and CDR2 is YFSETQ in the germline V gene. J was trimmed by 8 bases and V by 4 bases; bases with no gene match: 7. The length of the CDR3 is 15 residues. The CDR3 coding sequence is TGCGCCAGCAGCAAGGGACAGGGGGCGAATGATGAGCAGTTCTTC. It translates to CASSKGQGANDEQFF.

This chain connects TRBV19 to TRBJ2-4; TRBD1 aligns across 8 bases. The CDR3 length is 14 residues. Germline V CDR1 and CDR2: LNHDA, SQIVND (reference sequence). V lost 3 bases, J lost 6 bases, and 4 bases stayed unmatched. The CDR3 sequence is CASSISGQGNIQYF. The CDR3 DNA follows: TGTGCCAGTAGTATTTCCGGACAGGGAAACATTCAGTACTTC.

This clonotype showed up just once. A much larger clone sits a single nucleotide away, making a read error possible. The CDR3 protein is CASSLVLPGSAGYTF. The CDR3 region has the DNA TGTGCCAGCAGTTTAGTTCTGCCAGGGAGCGCCGGCTACACCTTC. This chain joins TRBV12-3 or TRBV12-4 and TRBJ1-2; possibly TRBD1 for D (5 bases). The CDR3 totals 15 residues. Trimming stripped 1 base from V and 8 bases from J, with 17 bases between.

This chain links TRBV14 with TRBJ2-5, with D maybe TRBD2 (6 bases). CDR1 and CDR2 (germline): SGHDN, FVKESK. Trimming pared 5 bases from V and 0 bases from J, leaving 10 bases between. The CDR3 runs 14 residues. The CDR3 region is CASSARGNQETQYF. For the CDR3, the DNA is TGTGCCAGCAGCGCCCGGGGGAACCAAGAGACCCAGTACTTC. The full variable domain, with the rest looked up from reference TRBV14 and TRBJ2-5, is EAGVTQFPSHSVIEKGQTVTLRCDPISGHDNLYWYRRVMGKEIKFLLHFVKESKQDESGMPNNRFLAERTGGTYSTLKVQPAELEDSGVYFCASSARGNQETQYFGPGTRLLVL.

This clonotype was counted only a few times. The chain is built from TRBV6-5 and TRBJ2-7; tentatively, D is TRBD1 (5 bases). The ends were cut back, 2 bases at V and 4 bases at J, with 15 bases in the middle. CDR3 length: 15 amino acids. CDR1 and CDR2 (germline): MNHEY, SVGAGI. CDR3 DNA sequence: TGTGCCAGCAGTTACGGGGCGCCTACCACGTACGAGCAGTACTTC. Amino acids: CASSYGAPTTYEQYF.

In its sample, this clonotype was seen many times. This sequence joins TRBV24-1 and TRBJ2-3; tentatively, D is TRBD1 (5 bases). The V gene lost 4 bases and the J gene lost 3 bases, with 10 bases spanning the gap. The germline V gene encodes CDR1 KGHDR and CDR2 SFDVKD. The CDR3 is 14 amino acids. Here the CDR3 reads CATSDPYRTDTQYF. For the CDR3, the DNA is TGTGCCACCAGTGACCCTTACAGGACAGATACGCAGTATTTT.